A selection of T cell receptor beta chains follows, all from one sample in a study of shared clonotypes between healthy human individuals. TCRdb's copy holds only in-frame clones and misses some; the assay was immunoSEQ multiplex PCR. The sample yields more than 2 million clones, about 95% seen once. The sample was naive CD8+ T cells sorted from blood. Receptors originate from a man younger than 30 in good health. Each CDR3 is given with its conserved first and last residue. Each record gives: V gene, J gene, clone size, D gene, CDR3 DNA, CDR3 protein. The D gene is left open where the match is weak. Some rows have no size entry. The others give once, few or many, or a class for an expanded clone.

V gene: TRBV30; J gene: TRBJ1-2; clone size: -; D gene: -; CDR3 DNA: TGTGGGCGGGAGGGGCACTATGGCTACACCTTC; CDR3 protein: CGREGHYGYTF
V gene: TRBV19; J gene: TRBJ2-7; clone size: -; D gene: -; CDR3 DNA: TGTGCCAGTAGTTCGGGGCTCACCTACGAGCAGTACTTC; CDR3 protein: CASSSGLTYEQYF
V gene: TRBV10-1; J gene: TRBJ2-3; clone size: -; D gene: TRBD1; CDR3 DNA: TGCGCCAGCTCGAGGACAGGGGACACAGATACGCAGTATTTT; CDR3 protein: CASSRTGDTDTQYF
V gene: TRBV7-6; J gene: TRBJ1-1; clone size: -; D gene: TRBD1; CDR3 DNA: TGTGCCAGCAGCAGGACAGGGGGTACTGAAGCTTTCTTT; CDR3 protein: CASSRTGGTEAFF
V gene: TRBV2; J gene: TRBJ1-5; clone size: -; D gene: -; CDR3 DNA: TGTGCCAGCAGTGAAGCTCAGGGTCTAGGGCCCCAGCATTTT; CDR3 protein: CASSEAQGLGPQHF
V gene: TRBV18; J gene: TRBJ2-5; clone size: once; D gene: -; CDR3 DNA: TGTGCCAGCTCACCACTAACTACCCAAGAGACCCAGTACTTC; CDR3 protein: CASSPLTTQETQYF
V gene: TRBV7-9; J gene: TRBJ2-1; clone size: -; D gene: -; CDR3 DNA: TGTGCCAGAGGGGGGCTAGCCAATGAGCAGTTCTTC; CDR3 protein: CARGGLANEQFF
V gene: TRBV6-1; J gene: TRBJ2-1; clone size: -; D gene: TRBD2; CDR3 DNA: TGTGCCAGCAGTGAATATACTAGCGGTAACAATGAGCAGTTCTTC; CDR3 protein: CASSEYTSGNNEQFF
V gene: TRBV4-3; J gene: TRBJ1-1; clone size: -; D gene: TRBD1; CDR3 DNA: TGCGCCAGCAGCCCAGCCGGGACAGAAAACACTGAAGCTTTCTTT; CDR3 protein: CASSPAGTENTEAFF
V gene: TRBV5-6; J gene: TRBJ2-7; clone size: -; D gene: -; CDR3 DNA: TGTGCCAGCAGCTCGACCGGGACGGGCTTTATCGAGCAGTACTTC; CDR3 protein: CASSSTGTGFIEQYF
V gene: TRBV4-3; J gene: TRBJ1-2; clone size: once; D gene: -; CDR3 DNA: TGCGCCAGCAGCCAAGACAGGGAAACTAACTATGGCTACACCTTC; CDR3 protein: CASSQDRETNYGYTF
V gene: TRBV7-9; J gene: TRBJ2-7; clone size: -; D gene: -; CDR3 DNA: TGTGCCAGCAGCTTAGTAGAGGAGGGGGCAGATCACGAGCAGTACTTC; CDR3 protein: CASSLVEEGADHEQYF
V gene: TRBV5-1; J gene: TRBJ2-7; clone size: once; D gene: -; CDR3 DNA: TGCGCCAGCAGCTTCCTCGACAGCACCTACGAGCAGTACTTC; CDR3 protein: CASSFLDSTYEQYF
V gene: TRBV7-2; J gene: TRBJ1-6; clone size: -; D gene: -; CDR3 DNA: TGTGCCAGCAGCTTCTGGCCCCAGGAGGGAAATTCACCCCTCCACTTT; CDR3 protein: CASSFWPQEGNSPLHF
V gene: TRBV27; J gene: TRBJ2-5; clone size: -; D gene: -; CDR3 DNA: TGTGCCAGCAGTTCCGACGGGGTTTTGCAGACCCAGTACTTC; CDR3 protein: CASSSDGVLQTQYF
V gene: TRBV13; J gene: TRBJ2-7; clone size: -; D gene: -; CDR3 DNA: TGTGCCAGCAGCTTAGTTGTAGGGGTTGAGCAGTACTTC; CDR3 protein: CASSLVVGVEQYF
V gene: TRBV5-1; J gene: TRBJ2-2; clone size: -; D gene: TRBD2; CDR3 DNA: TGCGCCAGCAGCCCCCCCGGGGGGGAGAACACCGGGGAGCTGTTTTTT; CDR3 protein: CASSPPGGENTGELFF
V gene: TRBV4-3; J gene: TRBJ1-6; clone size: -; D gene: -; CDR3 DNA: TGCGCCAGCAGCCAAACATTTGGGGCGGGGAGCTCCTATAATTCACCCCTCCACTTT; CDR3 protein: CASSQTFGAGSSYNSPLHF
V gene: TRBV19; J gene: TRBJ1-5; clone size: few; D gene: -; CDR3 DNA: TGTGCCAGTAGTATCATGGCAGGGGTGAGCAATCAGCCCCAGCATTTT; CDR3 protein: CASSIMAGVSNQPQHF
V gene: TRBV7-3; J gene: TRBJ2-3; clone size: once; D gene: TRBD1; CDR3 DNA: TGTGCCAGCAGCTCGCAGGGGGCGAGCACAGATACGCAGTATTTT; CDR3 protein: CASSSQGASTDTQYF
V gene: TRBV7-6; J gene: TRBJ2-7; clone size: -; D gene: -; CDR3 DNA: TGTGCCAGCAGCCCGATGGGACCGTCTTACGAGCAGTACTTC; CDR3 protein: CASSPMGPSYEQYF
V gene: TRBV7-7; J gene: TRBJ1-1; clone size: -; D gene: -; CDR3 DNA: TGTGCTAGCAGCCCAGGGGTCGGGGGCGGTGAAGCTTTCTTT; CDR3 protein: CASSPGVGGGEAFF
V gene: TRBV6-1; J gene: TRBJ1-1; clone size: -; D gene: -; CDR3 DNA: TGTGCCAGCAGTGCAAAACAGGGTAGAATGTCTGAAGCTTTCTTT; CDR3 protein: CASSAKQGRMSEAFF
V gene: TRBV19; J gene: TRBJ2-1; clone size: once; D gene: -; CDR3 DNA: TGTGCCAGTAGTATCCGTGGTGAGCAGTTCTTC; CDR3 protein: CASSIRGEQFF
V gene: TRBV6-1; J gene: TRBJ2-3; clone size: -; D gene: -; CDR3 DNA: TGTGCCAGCAGTGAAGAAGGTTCGGATACGCAGTATTTT; CDR3 protein: CASSEEGSDTQYF
V gene: TRBV5-4; J gene: TRBJ1-1; clone size: -; D gene: -; CDR3 DNA: TGTGCCAGCAGCTTGGAATATCTGGGGCTTAGAACTGAAGCTTTCTTT; CDR3 protein: CASSLEYLGLRTEAFF
V gene: TRBV5-8; J gene: TRBJ2-2; clone size: -; D gene: -; CDR3 DNA: TGTGCCAGCAGCTCTAGACCGGGAAACTCCCCCGGGGAGCTGTTTTTT; CDR3 protein: CASSSRPGNSPGELFF
V gene: TRBV11-2; J gene: TRBJ2-5; clone size: once; D gene: TRBD1; CDR3 DNA: TGTGCCAGCAGCTTAGGGACAGGGGGCGAGGAGACCCAGTACTTC; CDR3 protein: CASSLGTGGEETQYF
V gene: TRBV7-2; J gene: TRBJ1-5; clone size: -; D gene: -; CDR3 DNA: TGTGCCAGCAGCTTAGGACCGTATAGCAATCAGCCCCAGCATTTT; CDR3 protein: CASSLGPYSNQPQHF
V gene: TRBV5-4; J gene: TRBJ1-1; clone size: -; D gene: -; CDR3 DNA: TGTGCCAGCTCGACGGGAGGCACTGAAGCTTTCTTT; CDR3 protein: CASSTGGTEAFF
V gene: TRBV4-3; J gene: TRBJ2-2; clone size: -; D gene: -; CDR3 DNA: TGCGCCAGCAGCCGGTATACCGGACAGCCCGGGGAGCTGTTTTTT; CDR3 protein: CASSRYTGQPGELFF
V gene: TRBV28; J gene: TRBJ1-2; clone size: -; D gene: TRBD1; CDR3 DNA: TGTGCCAGCAGTTTTATGGGACAGGGAGTCTATGGCTACACCTTC; CDR3 protein: CASSFMGQGVYGYTF
V gene: TRBV2; J gene: TRBJ2-1; clone size: once; D gene: TRBD1; CDR3 DNA: TGTGCCAGCAGTGGATGGACAGGGACCTACAATGAGCAGTTCTTC; CDR3 protein: CASSGWTGTYNEQFF
V gene: TRBV14; J gene: TRBJ1-1; clone size: -; D gene: -; CDR3 DNA: TGTGCCAGCAGCGCCCAGGGAGTATGGACTGAAGCTTTCTTT; CDR3 protein: CASSAQGVWTEAFF
V gene: TRBV7-8; J gene: TRBJ1-6; clone size: -; D gene: TRBD1; CDR3 DNA: TGTGCCAGCAGCTTATGGGCCGGCCGGGACAGGAATTCACCCCTCCACTTT; CDR3 protein: CASSLWAGRDRNSPLHF
V gene: TRBV28; J gene: TRBJ2-7; clone size: -; D gene: TRBD1; CDR3 DNA: TGTGCCAGCAGTTTCAATCTGGGACAGGGGATAGTACACGAGCAGTACTTC; CDR3 protein: CASSFNLGQGIVHEQYF
V gene: TRBV4-1; J gene: TRBJ1-1; clone size: -; D gene: -; CDR3 DNA: TGCGCCAGCAGCCAAGATAGGACAGTGAACACTGAAGCTTTCTTT; CDR3 protein: CASSQDRTVNTEAFF
V gene: TRBV4-1; J gene: TRBJ2-5; clone size: -; D gene: TRBD1; CDR3 DNA: TGCGCCAGCAGCCTCGATCAGGGGGTCCACCAAGAGACCCAGTACTTC; CDR3 protein: CASSLDQGVHQETQYF
V gene: TRBV5-1; J gene: TRBJ2-7; clone size: -; D gene: -; CDR3 DNA: TGCGCCAGCAGCTTGGGGACAGCCAGTCCAAGCGAGCAGTACTTC; CDR3 protein: CASSLGTASPSEQYF
V gene: TRBV27; J gene: TRBJ2-7; clone size: -; D gene: -; CDR3 DNA: TGTGCCAGCAGTTTATCGAAGGGAACTAACTCCTACGAGCAGTACTTC; CDR3 protein: CASSLSKGTNSYEQYF
V gene: TRBV7-2; J gene: TRBJ1-1; clone size: -; D gene: -; CDR3 DNA: TGTGCCAGCAGCTTAGCGTGGTCCGGCGTCCCTGAAGCTTTCTTT; CDR3 protein: CASSLAWSGVPEAFF
V gene: TRBV7-2; J gene: TRBJ2-4; clone size: -; D gene: -; CDR3 DNA: TGTGCCAGCAGCTTATTCCACTCCCCAGGAGGGGACATTCAGTACTTC; CDR3 protein: CASSLFHSPGGDIQYF
V gene: TRBV27; J gene: TRBJ2-5; clone size: once; D gene: TRBD1; CDR3 DNA: TGTGCCAGCAGCCTAGGACAGGGAACGGTCGAGACCCAGTACTTC; CDR3 protein: CASSLGQGTVETQYF
V gene: TRBV11-2; J gene: TRBJ2-7; clone size: -; D gene: -; CDR3 DNA: TGTGCCAGCAGCTTAGAAGGGGCGGGACTCTACGAGCAGTACTTC; CDR3 protein: CASSLEGAGLYEQYF
V gene: TRBV4-1; J gene: TRBJ2-7; clone size: once; D gene: TRBD1; CDR3 DNA: TGCGCCAGCAGCCCCGGGACAGGGGATTCCTACGAGCAGTACTTC; CDR3 protein: CASSPGTGDSYEQYF
V gene: TRBV7-9; J gene: TRBJ1-5; clone size: once; D gene: -; CDR3 DNA: TGTGCCAGCAGCCCTACCACAGATAGCAATCAGCCCCAGCATTTT; CDR3 protein: CASSPTTDSNQPQHF